This entry lists 25 T cell receptor beta chains sequenced from one sample in a study of T-cell reconstitution after alpha-beta-depleted transplantation in children (dated by TCRdb to about 2016). Sample treatment or condition, as interpreted from the label and publication: allogeneic hematopoietic cell transplantation with graft depleted of TCRalphabeta T cells and CD19 B cells. Library preparation employed PCR. The listed sequencing device is Illumina HiSeq 2500. TCR library preparation used molecular barcoding, with unique molecular identifiers applied to normalize quantification of the TCRbeta repertoire. TCRdb reprocessed the public reads (quality trimming at Q25 with fastp, clone calling with MiXCR) and kept in-frame beta chains. Identical CDR3 proteins give one entry, which carries the most common genes and DNA. For this sample there are over 400,000 distinct CDR3 sequences; roughly two fifths appear just once. 25% to 30% of the sample is in the top ten clones.

The sample consisted of PBMCs, taken before TCRalphabeta/CD19-depleted stem cell transplant. Receptors were obtained from a girl between 2 and 10 years old with aplastic anemia, due to receive a stem cell transplant.

The chain employs TRBV20-1 and TRBJ2-3; D unresolved. The CDR3 runs 13 residues. The germline gives CDR1 DFQATT, CDR2 SNEGSKA (reference sequence). V lost 4 bases and J 2 bases, leaving 10 bases between the germline ends. This CDR3 is CSAKWVPTDTQYF. The CDR3 DNA sequence: TGCAGTGCTAAGTGGGTCCCCACAGATACGCAGTATTTT.

The V and J genes are TRBV29-1 and TRBJ2-1; 9 nucleotides match TRBD1. J gave up 8 bases and V 4 bases, and 9 bases lay outside the gene matches. The CDR3 covers 14 residues. Per germline, CDR1 SQVTM and CDR2 ANQGSEA. CDR3 protein: CSVADRGGLDEQFF. The CDR3 DNA is TGCAGCGTTGCGGACAGGGGTGGTTTGGATGAGCAGTTCTTC.

The CDR3 sequence: CASSPREADTQYF. CDR3 DNA sequence: TGCGCCAGCAGCCCTAGGGAAGCAGATACGCAGTATTTT. This rearrangement joins TRBV5-1 to TRBJ2-3, with D uncertain. The CDR3 runs 13 residues. Between the trimmed V and J ends, which lost 4 bases and 4 bases, there was a span of 10 bases. Germline V gene sequence: CDR1 SGHRS, CDR2 YFSETQ.

Only a few counts were recorded for this clonotype. The chain is built from TRBV5-6 and TRBJ2-3, with D uncertain. From germline, CDR1 is SGHDT and CDR2 YYEEEE. Trimming left V 4 bases short and J 1 base short, with 13 bases between. The CDR3 is 15 amino acids. The CDR3 loop is CASSLGIAGTDTQYF. CDR3 nucleotides: TGTGCCAGCAGCCTGGGGATTGCGGGCACAGATACGCAGTATTTT.

V usage is TRBV6-1 and J usage is TRBJ1-6; possible D gene TRBD1, 6 bases. Germline CDR1 is MNHNS and CDR2 is SASEGT. The CDR3 spans 16 residues. V was clipped by 2 bases and J by 1 base, with 9 bases between them. The CDR3 DNA is TGTGCCAGCAGTGAACTGACAGGATCCTATAATTCACCCCTCCACTTT. It is translated as CASSELTGSYNSPLHF.

This chain connects TRBV7-2 to TRBJ2-5; the match to TRBD2 covers 7 bases. This CDR3 is 13 amino acids long. The ends lost 3 bases at V and 5 bases at J; junction bases unmatched: 3. In germline, CDR1 is SGHTA, CDR2 FQGNSA. The chain's CDR3 is CASSLKAGETQYF. The CDR3 bases are TGTGCCAGCAGCTTGAAAGCGGGGGAGACCCAGTACTTC. The entire variable domain, with the rest obtained from reference TRBV7-2 and TRBJ2-5, is as follows: GAGVSQSPSNKVTEKGKDVELRCDPISGHTALYWYRQSLGQGLEFLIYFQGNSAPDKSGLPSDRFSAERTGGSVSTLTIQRTQQEDSAVYLCASSLKAGETQYFGPGTRLLVL.

The chain carries TRBV29-1 and TRBJ2-1, with TRBD1 matching over 10 bases. The CDR3 has 14 amino acids. Germline assignment: CDR1 SQVTM and CDR2 ANQGSEA. V shed 7 bases, J shed 1 base, and the junction held 4 bases outside the gene matches. CDR3 protein: CSGEDRGSYNEQFF. CDR3 DNA sequence: TGCAGCGGCGAGGACAGGGGGTCCTACAATGAGCAGTTCTTC.

This clonotype occurred a few times. V and J are TRBV27 and TRBJ1-6, with a possible D match to TRBD1 (6 bases). The V end lost 3 bases, the J end lost 10 bases, and 16 bases lay between the germline ends. In germline, CDR1 is MNHEY, CDR2 SMNVEV (reference sequence). CDR3 size: 15 residues. The chain's CDR3 is CASSLTGLVRSPLHF. Written as DNA, the CDR3 is TGTGCCAGCAGTTTGACAGGCCTTGTCCGGTCACCCCTCCACTTT.

The chain employs TRBV7-2 and TRBJ2-1; D is uncertain. The V and J ends lost 6 bases and 0 bases respectively, with 9 bases between them. The CDR3 has 14 residues. Germline lookup yields CDR1 SGHTA and CDR2 FQGNSA. CDR3 residues: CASSSYGSYNEQFF. The CDR3 DNA is TGTGCCAGCAGTTCTTATGGCTCCTACAATGAGCAGTTCTTC.

The chain employs TRBV6-5 and TRBJ2-3, with D possibly called TRBD1 or TRBD2 (5 bases each). The V gene's germline CDR1 is MNHEY and CDR2 SVGAGI. V lost 7 bases and J lost 11, with 16 bases in between. This CDR3 comprises 12 residues. The CDR3 coding sequence is TGTGCCAGCATTTCTGGGGGTAGCGTGCAGTATTTT. Its protein product is CASISGGSVQYF.

The V gene is TRBV12-3 or TRBV12-4, the J gene TRBJ1-4, with 9 bases matching TRBD1. The CDR3 loop spans 15 amino acids. The trim removed 7 bases at V and 8 bases at J, leaving 11 bases unmatched. The chain's CDR3 is CASTDFTGGGEKLFF. The CDR3 region has the DNA TGTGCCAGCACCGATTTTACAGGGGGCGGAGAAAAACTGTTTTTT.

V usage is TRBV27 and J usage is TRBJ2-3; D is undetermined. The CDR3 has 16 residues. The V end was cut by 2 bases, the J end by 3 bases, with 15 bases between. Germline V gene lookup returns CDR1 MNHEY and CDR2 SMNVEV (reference sequence). CDR3: CASSLVGPLFTDTQYF. The CDR3 bases are TGTGCCAGCAGTTTAGTCGGGCCCCTGTTTACAGATACGCAGTATTTT.

The V and J genes are TRBV5-1 and TRBJ1-4; D remains ambiguous. Looked up from germline, CDR1 is SGHRS and CDR2 is YFSETQ. V was pared by 0 bases and J by 5 bases, with 11 bases between. This CDR3 comprises 15 residues. The CDR3: CASSLGVAENEKLFF. The CDR3 DNA sequence: TGCGCCAGCAGCTTGGGTGTGGCAGAAAATGAAAAACTGTTTTTT.

This clonotype has only a few counts. The chain couples TRBV7-9 to TRBJ1-3; possibly TRBD1 for D (5 bases). Trimming cost V 6 bases and J 0 bases, with 18 bases left between them. The germline V gene has CDR1 SEHNR and CDR2 FQNEAQ (reference sequence). The CDR3 runs 17 residues. For the CDR3, the DNA is TGTGCCAGCAGAACCTCCGGGACTATGGTCTCTGGAAACACCATATATTTT. This codes for CASRTSGTMVSGNTIYF.

This chain joins TRBV6-1 and TRBJ2-3, with D unclear. With 5 bases removed from V and 1 base from J, the gap between germline ends came to 10 bases. The CDR3 loop spans 14 amino acids. Looked up from germline, CDR1 is MNHNS and CDR2 is SASEGT. Written as DNA, the CDR3 is TGTGCCAGCAGTATGAACCGGGGCACAGATACGCAGTATTTT. Protein sequence: CASSMNRGTDTQYF.

This clonotype was recorded a few times. This sequence joins TRBV28 and TRBJ2-7, with D perhaps matching TRBD1 or TRBD2 (5 bases each). Between the trimmed V and J ends, which lost 0 bases and 5 bases, there was a span of 5 bases. The CDR3 length is 12 residues. The germline V gene encodes CDR1 MDHEN and CDR2 SYDVKM. CDR3 sequence reads: CASSLWGDEQYF. For the CDR3, the DNA is TGTGCCAGCAGTTTATGGGGGGACGAGCAGTACTTC.

This clonotype turned up a few times. This chain connects TRBV5-1 to TRBJ1-5, with 7 positions matching TRBD1. There are 15 residues in the CDR3. The germline gives CDR1 SGHRS, CDR2 YFSETQ. V dropped 4 bases and J dropped 5; count of bases not matched to a gene: 9. The CDR3 is CASSPGTEAHQPQHF. As DNA, the CDR3 is TGCGCCAGCAGCCCCGGGACAGAGGCTCATCAGCCCCAGCATTTT.

The chain has TRBV20-1 and TRBJ1-2; 9 positions match TRBD1. The germline gives CDR1 DFQATT, CDR2 SNEGSKA (reference sequence). The V segment lost 5 bases and the J segment 5 bases; nucleotides outside the gene matches: 3. The CDR3 length is 12 residues. The CDR3 bases are TGCAGTGCTTGGGACAGGGCGTATGGCTACACCTTC. Its translation is CSAWDRAYGYTF.

This clonotype has just a few counts. V gene TRBV20-1 combines with J gene TRBJ1-1; D perhaps matches TRBD1 (5 bases). This CDR3 has 12 amino acids. Looked up from germline, CDR1 is DFQATT and CDR2 is SNEGSKA (reference sequence). The V gene lost 7 bases and the J gene lost 5 bases, with 14 bases spanning the gap. The CDR3 region has the DNA TGCAGTGAGTCCAGGGCGGGGACTGAAGCTTTCTTT. This encodes CSESRAGTEAFF.

V gene TRBV7-9 combines with J gene TRBJ2-1; a weak D match, TRBD2 (7 bases). V lost 6 bases and J 3 bases, leaving 18 bases between the germline ends. CDR3 length: 16 residues. In germline, CDR1 is SEHNR, CDR2 FQNEAQ (reference sequence). CDR3 sequence reads: CASRGGGDYFYNEQFF. The CDR3 DNA follows: TGTGCCAGCAGAGGGGGGGGGGACTATTTCTACAATGAGCAGTTCTTC.

This clonotype was counted many times. Mismatch with germline at one junction end may stem from a read error. The chain couples TRBV20-1 to TRBJ2-1; the D gene is possibly TRBD1 (5 bases). The CDR3 has 15 residues. CDR1 is DFQATT and CDR2 is SNEGSKA in the germline V gene (reference sequence). The CDR3 is CSARDPGRSDNQQFF. The CDR3 nucleotides read TGCAGTGCTAGAGATCCCGGACGTTCGGACAATCAGCAGTTCTTC.

The chain uses TRBV7-9 and TRBJ1-1, with a possible D match to TRBD1 (5 bases). V shed 8 bases and J shed 2 bases, with 12 bases lying between them. The germline CDR1 and CDR2 sequences are SEHNR and FQNEAQ (reference sequence). This CDR3 has 13 amino acids. CDR3 region: CASGARLNTEAFF. As DNA, the CDR3 is TGTGCCAGCGGGGCAAGACTTAACACTGAAGCTTTCTTT.

This clonotype was found many times. The chain employs TRBV5-1 and TRBJ2-5, with D uncertain. The CDR3 runs 14 residues. The germline gives CDR1 SGHRS, CDR2 YFSETQ. The ends were cut back, 3 bases at V and 2 bases at J, with 11 bases in the middle. CDR3 amino acids: CASSSHPDQETQYF. In DNA form, the CDR3 reads TGCGCCAGCAGCTCGCACCCTGATCAAGAGACCCAGTACTTC.

The chain couples TRBV20-1 to TRBJ2-5, with TRBD2 as a possible D gene (6 bases). The CDR3 is 13 amino acids. Trimming left V 6 bases short and J 5 bases short, with 16 bases between. Germline lookup yields CDR1 DFQATT and CDR2 SNEGSKA (reference sequence). The CDR3 DNA is TGCAGTGCCCCGGGAGAGGGCCGCGAGACCCAGTACTTC. As protein: CSAPGEGRETQYF.

The V call is TRBV6-2 or TRBV6-3, the J call TRBJ1-5; D call uncertain. The CDR3 covers 15 residues. Trimming took 2 bases from V and 3 from J, leaving 11 bases between them. The germline gives CDR1 MNHEY, CDR2 SVGEGT. The CDR3 loop reads CASSYLNSANQPQHF. CDR3 nucleotide sequence: TGTGCCAGCAGTTACCTTAACAGTGCCAATCAGCCCCAGCATTTT.